The clone carrying this T cell receptor (beta chain) was observed a single time. V was clipped by 5 bases and J by 4 bases, with 9 bases between them. Germline CDR1 and CDR2: SGHRS and YFSETQ. The CDR3 spans 13 residues. This entry comes from a study of blood T cell repertoires in COVID-19. The wider study: Sites across the United States, Italy and Spain contributed samples from acute and convalescent COVID-19. PBMCs, B-cell-depleted T cells, or T cells were the source of the cDNA or gDNA that made up the material.

Original processing notes: Estimated nucleated cell counts came from reference gene primer amplification. Method: immunoSEQ multiplex PCR; TCRdb's copy keeps in-frame clones and lacks some. The V and J calls and clone size come from that table; D and trimming were worked out from the DNA. The sample lists 300,000 to 400,000 clones, 90% to 95% occurring once. This TCR came from a woman between 18 and 29 years old who had recovered from COVID-19. The sequencing input was peripheral blood. This chain uses TRBV5-1 with TRBJ2-2; D not certain. This chain's CDR3 is CASSYEATGELFF. CDR3 nucleotide sequence: TGCGCCAGCAGTTATGAGGCCACCGGGGAGCTGTTTTTT.